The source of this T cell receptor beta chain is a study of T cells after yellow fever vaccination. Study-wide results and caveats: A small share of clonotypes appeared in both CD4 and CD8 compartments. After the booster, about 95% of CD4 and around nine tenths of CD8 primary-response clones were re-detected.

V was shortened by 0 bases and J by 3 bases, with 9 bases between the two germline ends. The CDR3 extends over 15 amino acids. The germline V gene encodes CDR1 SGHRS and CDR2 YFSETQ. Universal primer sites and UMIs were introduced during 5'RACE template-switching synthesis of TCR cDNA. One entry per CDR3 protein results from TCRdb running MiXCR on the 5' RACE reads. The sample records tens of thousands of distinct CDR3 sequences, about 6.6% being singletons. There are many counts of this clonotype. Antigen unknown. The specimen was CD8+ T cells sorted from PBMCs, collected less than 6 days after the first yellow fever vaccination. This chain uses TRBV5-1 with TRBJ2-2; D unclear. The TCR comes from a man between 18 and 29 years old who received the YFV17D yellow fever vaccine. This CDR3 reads CASSLAVSYTGELFF. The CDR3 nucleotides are TGCGCCAGCAGCTTGGCAGTATCTTACACCGGGGAGCTGTTTTTT.